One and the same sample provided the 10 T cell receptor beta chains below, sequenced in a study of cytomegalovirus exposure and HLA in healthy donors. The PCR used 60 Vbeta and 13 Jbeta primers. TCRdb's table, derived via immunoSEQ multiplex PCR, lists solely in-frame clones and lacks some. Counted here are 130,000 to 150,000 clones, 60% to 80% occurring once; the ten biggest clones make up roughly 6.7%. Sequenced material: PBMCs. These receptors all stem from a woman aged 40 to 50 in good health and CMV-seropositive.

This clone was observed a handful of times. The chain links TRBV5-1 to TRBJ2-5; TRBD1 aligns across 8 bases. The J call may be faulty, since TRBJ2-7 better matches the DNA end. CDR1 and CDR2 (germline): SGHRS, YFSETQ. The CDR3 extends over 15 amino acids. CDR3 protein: CASRAPGQVISEQYF. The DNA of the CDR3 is TGCGCCAGCAGAGCCCCGGGACAGGTAATTAGCGAGCAGTACTTC.

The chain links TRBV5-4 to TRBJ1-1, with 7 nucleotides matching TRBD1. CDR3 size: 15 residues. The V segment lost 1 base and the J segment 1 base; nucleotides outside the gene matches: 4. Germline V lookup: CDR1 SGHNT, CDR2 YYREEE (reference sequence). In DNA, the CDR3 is TGTGCCAGCAGCTTGAGTCAGGGGGGGAACACTGAAGCTTTCTTT. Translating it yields CASSLSQGGNTEAFF. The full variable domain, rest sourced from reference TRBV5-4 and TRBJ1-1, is ETGVTQSPTHLIKTRGQQVTLRCSSQSGHNTVSWYQQALGQGPQFIFQYYREEENGRGNFPPRFSGLQFPNYSSELNVNALELDDSALYLCASSLSQGGNTEAFFGQGTRLTVV.

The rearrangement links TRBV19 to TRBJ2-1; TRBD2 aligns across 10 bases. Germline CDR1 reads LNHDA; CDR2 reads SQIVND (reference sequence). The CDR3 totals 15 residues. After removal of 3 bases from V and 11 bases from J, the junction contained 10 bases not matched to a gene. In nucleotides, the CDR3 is TGTGCCAGTAGTATCACTAGCGGGGCGCAGGGAAAGCAGTTCTTC. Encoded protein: CASSITSGAQGKQFF.

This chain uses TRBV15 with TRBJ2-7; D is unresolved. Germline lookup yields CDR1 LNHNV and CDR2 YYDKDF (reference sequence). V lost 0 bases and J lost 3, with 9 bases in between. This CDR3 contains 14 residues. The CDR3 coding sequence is TGTGCCACCAGCAGAGATCACGCGAACTACGAGCAGTACTTC. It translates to CATSRDHANYEQYF.

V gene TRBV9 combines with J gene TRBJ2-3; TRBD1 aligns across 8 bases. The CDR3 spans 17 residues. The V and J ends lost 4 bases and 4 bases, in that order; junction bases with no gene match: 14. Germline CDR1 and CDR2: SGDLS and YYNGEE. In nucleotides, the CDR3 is TGTGCCAGCAGCCCCCAGGGGGCAGTAAGGTTAGCAGATACGCAGTATTTT. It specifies CASSPQGAVRLADTQYF.

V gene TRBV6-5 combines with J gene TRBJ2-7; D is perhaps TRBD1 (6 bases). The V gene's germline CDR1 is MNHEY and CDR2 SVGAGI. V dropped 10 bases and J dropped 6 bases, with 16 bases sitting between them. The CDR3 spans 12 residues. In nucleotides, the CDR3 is TGTGCCACTCAACAGGGCCCGGGCGAGCAGTACTTC. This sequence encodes CATQQGPGEQYF.

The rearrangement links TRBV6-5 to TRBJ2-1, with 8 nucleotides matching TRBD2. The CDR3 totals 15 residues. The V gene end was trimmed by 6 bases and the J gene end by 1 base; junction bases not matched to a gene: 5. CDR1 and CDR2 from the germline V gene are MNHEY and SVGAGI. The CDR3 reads CASRYGGGSYNEQFF. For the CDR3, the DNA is TGTGCCAGCAGGTACGGCGGGGGGTCCTACAATGAGCAGTTCTTC.

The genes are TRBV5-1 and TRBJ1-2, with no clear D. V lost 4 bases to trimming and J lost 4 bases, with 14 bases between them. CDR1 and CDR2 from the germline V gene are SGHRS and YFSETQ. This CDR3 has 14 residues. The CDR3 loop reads CASSPVAEGYGYTF. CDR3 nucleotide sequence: TGCGCCAGCAGCCCCGTCGCCGAGGGCTATGGCTACACCTTC.

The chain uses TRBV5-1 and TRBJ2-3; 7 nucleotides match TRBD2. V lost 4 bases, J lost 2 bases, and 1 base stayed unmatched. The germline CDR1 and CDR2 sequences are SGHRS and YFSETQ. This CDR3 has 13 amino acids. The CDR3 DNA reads TGCGCCAGCAGCCGGGACTACACAGATACGCAGTATTTT. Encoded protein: CASSRDYTDTQYF.

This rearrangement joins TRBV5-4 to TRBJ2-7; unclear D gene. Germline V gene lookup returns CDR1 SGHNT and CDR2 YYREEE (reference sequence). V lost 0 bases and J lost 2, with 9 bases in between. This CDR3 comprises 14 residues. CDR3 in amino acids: CASSLVGATYEQYF. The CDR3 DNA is TGTGCCAGCAGCTTGGTGGGCGCCACCTACGAGCAGTACTTC.